These 18 T cell receptor beta chains were all obtained from the same sample, sequenced in a study of T cell changes during pregnancy in multiple sclerosis (dated by TCRdb to the late 2010s). The protocol used for the library was the immunoSEQ multiplex PCR assay. Entries here come from immuneACCESS through TCRdb and include only in-frame sequences with V and J called. Some clones fail to appear in such tables; in the studies checked, an unresolved V gene covers under half of the shortfall, and the cause of the remainder is unknown. The sample data list about 56,000 clones, and about nine tenths of these were observed just once. The ten largest clones represent around 2.1% of the sample. The material sequenced was peripheral blood, taken in the first trimester of pregnancy. These receptors originate from a female donor in good health, enrolled as a control in a pregnancy study.

This clone was recorded only once. V is TRBV6-1 and J is TRBJ1-1, with D perhaps matching TRBD1 (5 bases). V lost 3 bases to trimming and J lost 0 bases, with 5 bases between them. Looked up from germline, CDR1 is MNHNS and CDR2 is SASEGT. The CDR3 is made up of 13 amino acids. In DNA form, the CDR3 reads TGTGCCAGCAGTGACAGGGTGAACACTGAAGCTTTCTTT. It codes for CASSDRVNTEAFF.

The chain links TRBV2 to TRBJ1-3; weak D call: TRBD1 (6 bases). The germline V gene has CDR1 SNHLY and CDR2 FYNNEI. Between the trimmed V and J ends, which lost 8 bases and 0 bases, there was a span of 14 bases. The CDR3 has 15 residues. The CDR3 reads CASERDTSSGNTIYF. The CDR3 DNA reads TGTGCCAGCGAACGGGACACCAGCTCTGGAAACACCATATATTTT. Full variable domain (remainder filled in from reference TRBV2 and TRBJ1-3): EPEVTQTPSHQVTQMGQEVILRCVPISNHLYFYWYRQILGQKVEFLVSFYNNEISEKSEIFDDQFSVERPDGSNFTLKIRSTKLEDSAMYFCASERDTSSGNTIYFGEGSWLTVV.

The gene calls are TRBV5-6 and TRBJ2-7; 8 bases match TRBD1. V was clipped by 4 bases and J by 1 base; unmatched bases: 4. Germline V gene sequence: CDR1 SGHDT, CDR2 YYEEEE. This CDR3 comprises 14 residues. The CDR3 coding sequence is TGTGCCAGCAGCCGGGACAGGTCTTCCTACGAGCAGTACTTC. It specifies CASSRDRSSYEQYF.

CDR3 in amino acids: CASSPTISLNEQYF. CDR3 sequence (DNA): TGTGCCAGCAGCCCGACTATTTCCCTGAACGAGCAGTACTTC. The gene calls are TRBV5-4 and TRBJ2-7; maybe TRBD2 (5 bases). V lost 4 bases, J lost 5 bases, and 16 bases lay in between. The length of the CDR3 is 14 residues. From germline, CDR1 is SGHNT and CDR2 YYREEE (reference sequence).

The chain employs TRBV5-5 and TRBJ2-3; D uncertain. The CDR3 has 16 residues. V was pared by 0 bases and J by 5 bases, with 16 bases between. Germline CDR1 reads SGHKS; CDR2 reads YYEKEE (reference sequence). The CDR3 nucleotides read TGTGCCAGCAGCTTGGAGGTTCGGTGGAGCTTAGATACGCAGTATTTT. As protein: CASSLEVRWSLDTQYF.

This chain links TRBV27 with TRBJ2-1; D unclear. The CDR3 totals 12 residues. The V end was cut by 4 bases, the J end by 4 bases, with 5 bases between. CDR1 MNHEY and CDR2 SMNVEV come from the germline V gene (reference sequence). CDR3 sequence reads: CASSSQYNEQFF. The CDR3 DNA is TGTGCCAGCAGTTCCCAATACAATGAGCAGTTCTTC.

The genes are TRBV7-2 and TRBJ1-1; D uncertain. V dropped 1 base and J dropped 1 base, with 7 bases sitting between them. The length of the CDR3 is 14 residues. In germline, CDR1 is SGHTA, CDR2 FQGNSA. Here the CDR3 DNA reads TGTGCCAGCAGCTTAGAAAAGCGGAACACTGAAGCTTTCTTT. This sequence encodes CASSLEKRNTEAFF.

A note on this clone: Compared with germline, one end of the junction differs, possibly owing to a read error. The chain links TRBV7-7 to TRBJ2-1; possibly TRBD1 for D (5 bases). Per the germline V gene, CDR1 is SSHAT and CDR2 is FNYEAQ (reference sequence). The CDR3 totals 13 residues. The CDR3 sequence: CASSLDSYNEQFF. Written as DNA, the CDR3 is TGTGCTAGCAGCTTAGACAGCTACAATGAGCAGTTCTTC.

The V and J genes are TRBV2 and TRBJ2-3; 7 positions match TRBD2. The V and J ends lost 2 bases and 6 bases, in that order; junction bases with no gene match: 8. The CDR3 is 15 amino acids. From germline, CDR1 is SNHLY and CDR2 FYNNEI. The CDR3 sequence is CASSERRWGGDTQYF. The CDR3 DNA reads TGTGCCAGCAGTGAACGTCGGTGGGGAGGGGATACGCAGTATTTT.

The genes are TRBV5-4 and TRBJ2-7; 8 nucleotides agree with TRBD1. Trimming removed 2 bases from V and 4 bases from J; junction bases left unmatched: 5. This CDR3 has 14 amino acids. Germline V lookup: CDR1 SGHNT, CDR2 YYREEE (reference sequence). CDR3 DNA: TGTGCCAGCAGCTTAGGGACAGGACCTTACGAGCAGTACTTC. This codes for CASSLGTGPYEQYF.

The CDR3 bases are TGTGCCAGCACCGGGACTAGCGGGGGCCTAGAGACCCAGTACTTC. Amino acid sequence: CASTGTSGGLETQYF. The chain joins TRBV6-5 to TRBJ2-5; TRBD2 matches at 14 bases. The CDR3 sequence is 15 residues long. Germline loops: CDR1 MNHEY, CDR2 SVGAGI. The junction had 5 bases not matched to a gene; V was cut back by 7 bases and J by 4 bases.

This chain joins TRBV4-1 and TRBJ2-1, with D possibly being TRBD1 (6 bases). Germline assignment: CDR1 MGHRA and CDR2 YSYEKL. The CDR3 length is 17 residues. V gave up 0 bases and J gave up 0 bases, with 12 bases separating them. The CDR3 here is CASSQDPKGHSYNEQFF. The CDR3 region has the DNA TGCGCCAGCAGCCAAGATCCGAAGGGACACTCCTACAATGAGCAGTTCTTC.

The chain joins TRBV7-8 to TRBJ2-1; D is ambiguous. Trimming removed 1 base at V and 4 bases at J, with 11 bases between. The CDR3 loop spans 15 amino acids. Germline V lookup: CDR1 SGHVS, CDR2 FQNEAQ. This CDR3 reads CASSLGPIPYNEQFF. The CDR3 nucleotides are TGTGCCAGCAGCTTAGGCCCTATACCGTACAATGAGCAGTTCTTC.

The rearrangement joins TRBV6-1 to TRBJ2-7; TRBD2 matches at 9 bases. Losses at the gene ends were 2 bases for V and 3 bases for J; bases not matched to a gene: 8. CDR3 length equals 16 residues. Germline-derived CDR1 and CDR2 are MNHNS and SASEGT. Written as DNA, the CDR3 is TGTGCCAGCAGTGAATGGAAAGCGGGAGGTGGCTACGAGCAGTACTTC. Encoded protein: CASSEWKAGGGYEQYF.

The chain links TRBV28 to TRBJ2-3; weak D call: TRBD2 (5 bases). V was shortened by 2 bases and J by 5 bases, with 17 bases between the two germline ends. Germline lookup yields CDR1 MDHEN and CDR2 SYDVKM. The CDR3 runs 16 residues. CDR3 nucleotide sequence: TGTGCCAGCAGTTTAAACGTGGGAGTTACTGTAGATACGCAGTATTTT. It is translated as CASSLNVGVTVDTQYF.

The rearrangement links TRBV30 to TRBJ1-5; D unresolved. Trimming stripped 0 bases from V and 3 bases from J, with 6 bases between. This CDR3 spans 13 amino acids. CDR1 is GTSNPN, CDR2 SVGIG, per germline (reference sequence). The CDR3 region is CAWSVGLNQPQHF. As DNA, the CDR3 is TGTGCCTGGAGTGTTGGCCTCAATCAGCCCCAGCATTTT.

The rearrangement joins TRBV5-1 to TRBJ2-6, with D perhaps matching TRBD1 (6 bases). Per the germline V gene, CDR1 is SGHRS and CDR2 is YFSETQ. Between the trimmed V and J ends, which lost 2 bases and 0 bases, there was a span of 12 bases. The CDR3 loop spans 17 amino acids. This CDR3 reads CASSFGAGASGANVLTF. CDR3 DNA: TGCGCCAGCAGCTTTGGGGCAGGGGCCTCTGGGGCCAACGTCCTGACTTTC. The variable domain in full, with the rest retrieved from reference TRBV5-1 and TRBJ2-6, is KAGVTQTPRYLIKTRGQQVTLSCSPISGHRSVSWYQQTPGQGLQFLFEYFSETQRNKGNFPGRFSGRQFSNSRSEMNVSTLELGDSALYLCASSFGAGASGANVLTFGAGSRLTVL.

This chain connects TRBV7-2 to TRBJ2-5; D gene uncertain. Germline V gene lookup returns CDR1 SGHTA and CDR2 FQGNSA. With 4 bases removed from V and 5 bases from J, the gap between germline ends came to 5 bases. The CDR3 has 11 amino acids. The CDR3 nucleotides read TGTGCCAGCAGCTCCACTGAGACCCAGTACTTC. This sequence encodes CASSSTETQYF.